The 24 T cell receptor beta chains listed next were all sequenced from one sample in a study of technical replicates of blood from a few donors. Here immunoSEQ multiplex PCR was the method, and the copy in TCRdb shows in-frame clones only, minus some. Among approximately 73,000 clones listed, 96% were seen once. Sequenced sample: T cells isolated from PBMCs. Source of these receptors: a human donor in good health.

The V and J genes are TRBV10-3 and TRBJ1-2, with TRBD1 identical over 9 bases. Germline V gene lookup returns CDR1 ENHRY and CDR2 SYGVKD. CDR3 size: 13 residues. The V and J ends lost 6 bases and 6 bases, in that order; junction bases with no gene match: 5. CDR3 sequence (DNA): TGTGCCATCAGGGACAGGGGACCCCATGGCTACACCTTC. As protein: CAIRDRGPHGYTF.

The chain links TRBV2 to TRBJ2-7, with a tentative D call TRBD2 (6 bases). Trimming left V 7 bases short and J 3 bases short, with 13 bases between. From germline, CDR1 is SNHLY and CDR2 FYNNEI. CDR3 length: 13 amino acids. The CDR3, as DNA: TGTGCCAGCATGGGGACTTGGGTCTACGAGCAGTACTTC. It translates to CASMGTWVYEQYF. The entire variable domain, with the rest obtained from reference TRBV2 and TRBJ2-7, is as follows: EPEVTQTPSHQVTQMGQEVILRCVPISNHLYFYWYRQILGQKVEFLVSFYNNEISEKSEIFDDQFSVERPDGSNFTLKIRSTKLEDSAMYFCASMGTWVYEQYFGPGTRLTVT.

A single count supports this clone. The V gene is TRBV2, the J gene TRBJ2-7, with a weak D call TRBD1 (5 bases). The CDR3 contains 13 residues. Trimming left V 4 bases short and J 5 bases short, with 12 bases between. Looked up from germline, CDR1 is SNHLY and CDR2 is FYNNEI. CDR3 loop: CASSGVGQDEQYF. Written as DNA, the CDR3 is TGTGCCAGCAGTGGTGTGGGGCAGGACGAGCAGTACTTC. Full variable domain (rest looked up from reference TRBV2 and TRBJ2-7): EPEVTQTPSHQVTQMGQEVILRCVPISNHLYFYWYRQILGQKVEFLVSFYNNEISEKSEIFDDQFSVERPDGSNFTLKIRSTKLEDSAMYFCASSGVGQDEQYFGPGTRLTVT.

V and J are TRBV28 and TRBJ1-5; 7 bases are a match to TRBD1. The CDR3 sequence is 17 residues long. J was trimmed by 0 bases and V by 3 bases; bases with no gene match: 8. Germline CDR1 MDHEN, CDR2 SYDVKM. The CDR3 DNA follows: TGTGCCAGCAGTTTTATAGGGGGCACTCATAGCAATCAGCCCCAGCATTTT. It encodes CASSFIGGTHSNQPQHF. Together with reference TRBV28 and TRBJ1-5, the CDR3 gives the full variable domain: DVKVTQSSRYLVKRTGEKVFLECVQDMDHENMFWYRQDPGLGLRLIYFSYDVKMKEKGDIPEGYSVSREKKERFSLILESASTNQTSMYLCASSFIGGTHSNQPQHFGDGTRLSIL.

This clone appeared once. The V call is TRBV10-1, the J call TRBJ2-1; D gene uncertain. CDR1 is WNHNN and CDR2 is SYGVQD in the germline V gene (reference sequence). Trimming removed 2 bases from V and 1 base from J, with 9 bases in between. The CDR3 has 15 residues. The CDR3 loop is CASSEGIASYNEQFF. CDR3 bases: TGCGCCAGCAGTGAGGGCATAGCATCCTACAATGAGCAGTTCTTC.

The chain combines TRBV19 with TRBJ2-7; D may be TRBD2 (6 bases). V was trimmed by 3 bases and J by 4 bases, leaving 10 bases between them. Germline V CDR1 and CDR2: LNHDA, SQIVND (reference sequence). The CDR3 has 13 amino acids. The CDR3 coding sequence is TGTGCCAGTAGTATGGGAGGTGGGTACGAGCAGTACTTC. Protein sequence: CASSMGGGYEQYF.

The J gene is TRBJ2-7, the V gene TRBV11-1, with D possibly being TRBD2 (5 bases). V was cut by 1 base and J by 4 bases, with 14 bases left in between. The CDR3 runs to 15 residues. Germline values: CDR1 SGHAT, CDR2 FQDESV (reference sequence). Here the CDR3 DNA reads TGTGCCAGCAGCTTAGTCACCGGGGAGATTTACGAGCAGTACTTC. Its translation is CASSLVTGEIYEQYF.

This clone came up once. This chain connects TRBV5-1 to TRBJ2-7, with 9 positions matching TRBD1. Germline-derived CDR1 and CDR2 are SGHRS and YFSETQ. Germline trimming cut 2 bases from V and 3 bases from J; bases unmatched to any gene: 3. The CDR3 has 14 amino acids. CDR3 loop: CASSLGQGLYEQYF. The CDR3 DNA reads TGCGCCAGCAGCTTAGGACAGGGGCTCTACGAGCAGTACTTC.

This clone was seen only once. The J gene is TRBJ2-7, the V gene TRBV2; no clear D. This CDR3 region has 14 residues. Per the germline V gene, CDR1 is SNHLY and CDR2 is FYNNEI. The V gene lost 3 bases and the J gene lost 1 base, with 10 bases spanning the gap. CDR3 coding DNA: TGTGCCAGCAGTGATGATCAGTTATCCTACGAGCAGTACTTC. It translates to CASSDDQLSYEQYF.

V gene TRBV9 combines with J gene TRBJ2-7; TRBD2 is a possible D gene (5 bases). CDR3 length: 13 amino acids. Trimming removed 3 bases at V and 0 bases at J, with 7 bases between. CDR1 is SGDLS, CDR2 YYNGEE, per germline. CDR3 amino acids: CASSGRSSYEQYF. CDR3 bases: TGTGCCAGCAGCGGGAGGAGCTCCTACGAGCAGTACTTC.

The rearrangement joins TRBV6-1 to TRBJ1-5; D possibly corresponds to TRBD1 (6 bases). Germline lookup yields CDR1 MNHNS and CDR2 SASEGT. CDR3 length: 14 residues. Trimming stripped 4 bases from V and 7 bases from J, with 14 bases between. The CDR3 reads CASSAQGQEQPQHF. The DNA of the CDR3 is TGTGCCAGCAGTGCACAGGGTCAGGAGCAGCCCCAGCATTTT.

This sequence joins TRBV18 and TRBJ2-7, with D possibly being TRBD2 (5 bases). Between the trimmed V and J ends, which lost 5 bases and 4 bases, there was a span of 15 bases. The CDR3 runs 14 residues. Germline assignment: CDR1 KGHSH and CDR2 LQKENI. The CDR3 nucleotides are TGTGCCAGCTCAACCGGGCTACGGGGATACGAGCAGTACTTC. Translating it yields CASSTGLRGYEQYF.

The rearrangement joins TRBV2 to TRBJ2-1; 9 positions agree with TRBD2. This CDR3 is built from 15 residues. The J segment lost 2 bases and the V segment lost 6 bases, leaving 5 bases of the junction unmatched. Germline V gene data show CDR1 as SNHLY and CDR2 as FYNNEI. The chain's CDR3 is CASSETSGAYNEQFF. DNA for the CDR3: TGTGCCAGCAGCGAGACTAGCGGAGCCTACAATGAGCAGTTCTTC. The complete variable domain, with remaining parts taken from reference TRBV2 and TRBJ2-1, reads EPEVTQTPSHQVTQMGQEVILRCVPISNHLYFYWYRQILGQKVEFLVSFYNNEISEKSEIFDDQFSVERPDGSNFTLKIRSTKLEDSAMYFCASSETSGAYNEQFFGPGTRLTVL.

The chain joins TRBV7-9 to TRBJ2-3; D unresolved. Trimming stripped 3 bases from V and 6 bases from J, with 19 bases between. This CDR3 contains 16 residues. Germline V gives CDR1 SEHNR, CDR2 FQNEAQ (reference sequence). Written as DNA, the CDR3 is TGTGCCAGCAGCTTCCCAATGCATGAGATTTCCGATACGCAGTATTTT. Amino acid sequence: CASSFPMHEISDTQYF.

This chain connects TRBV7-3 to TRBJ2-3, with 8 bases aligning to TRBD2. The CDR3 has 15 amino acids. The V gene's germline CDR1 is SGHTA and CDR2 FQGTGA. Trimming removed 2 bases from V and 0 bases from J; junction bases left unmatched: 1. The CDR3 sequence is CASSLSSGSTDTQYF. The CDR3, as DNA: TGTGCCAGCAGCTTATCTAGCGGGAGCACAGATACGCAGTATTTT. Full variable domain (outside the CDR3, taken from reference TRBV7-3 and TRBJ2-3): GAGVSQTPSNKVTEKGKYVELRCDPISGHTALYWYRQSLGQGPEFLIYFQGTGAADDSGLPNDRFFAVRPEGSVSTLKIQRTERGDSAVYLCASSLSSGSTDTQYFGPGTRLTVL.

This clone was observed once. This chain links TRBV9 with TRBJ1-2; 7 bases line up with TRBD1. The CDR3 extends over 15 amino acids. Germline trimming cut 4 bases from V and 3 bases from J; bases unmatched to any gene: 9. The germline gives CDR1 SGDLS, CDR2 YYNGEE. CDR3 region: CASSFRDSGDYGYTF. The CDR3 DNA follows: TGTGCCAGCAGCTTTAGGGACAGTGGGGACTATGGCTACACCTTC.

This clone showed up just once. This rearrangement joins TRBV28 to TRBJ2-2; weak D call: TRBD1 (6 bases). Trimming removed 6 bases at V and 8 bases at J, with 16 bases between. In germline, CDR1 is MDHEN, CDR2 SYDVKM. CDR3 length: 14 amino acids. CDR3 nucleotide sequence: TGTGCCAGCAGCCAAATAGGGGGTTTAGGGGAGCTGTTTTTT. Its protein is CASSQIGGLGELFF.

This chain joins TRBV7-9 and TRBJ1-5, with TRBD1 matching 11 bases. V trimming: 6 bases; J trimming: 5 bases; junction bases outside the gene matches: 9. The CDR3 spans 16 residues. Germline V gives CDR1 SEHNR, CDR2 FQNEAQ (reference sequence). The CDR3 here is CASSFYRDRGDQPQHF. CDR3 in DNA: TGTGCCAGCAGTTTTTACCGGGACAGGGGGGATCAGCCCCAGCATTTT. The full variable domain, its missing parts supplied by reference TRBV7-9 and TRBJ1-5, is DTGVSQNPRHKITKRGQNVTFRCDPISEHNRLYWYRQTLGQGPEFLTYFQNEAQLEKSRLLSDRFSAERPKGSFSTLEIQRTEQGDSAMYLCASSFYRDRGDQPQHFGDGTRLSIL.

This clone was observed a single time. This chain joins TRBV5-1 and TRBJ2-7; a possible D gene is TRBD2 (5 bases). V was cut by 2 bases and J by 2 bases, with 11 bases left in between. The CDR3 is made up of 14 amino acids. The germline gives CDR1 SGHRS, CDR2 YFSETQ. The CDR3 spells CASSFGEFTYEQYF. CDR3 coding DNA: TGCGCCAGCAGCTTTGGGGAGTTCACCTACGAGCAGTACTTC.

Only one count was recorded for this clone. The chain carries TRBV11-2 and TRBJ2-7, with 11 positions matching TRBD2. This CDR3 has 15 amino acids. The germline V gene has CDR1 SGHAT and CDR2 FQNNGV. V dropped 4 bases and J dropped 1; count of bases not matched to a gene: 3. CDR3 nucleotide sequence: TGTGCCAGCAGCTACCTAGCGGGAGGTTCCTACGAGCAGTACTTC. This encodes CASSYLAGGSYEQYF. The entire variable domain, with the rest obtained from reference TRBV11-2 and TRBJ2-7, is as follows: EAGVAQSPRYKIIEKRQSVAFWCNPISGHATLYWYQQILGQGPKLLIQFQNNGVVDDSQLPKDRFSAERLKGVDSTLKIQPAKLEDSAVYLCASSYLAGGSYEQYFGPGTRLTVT.

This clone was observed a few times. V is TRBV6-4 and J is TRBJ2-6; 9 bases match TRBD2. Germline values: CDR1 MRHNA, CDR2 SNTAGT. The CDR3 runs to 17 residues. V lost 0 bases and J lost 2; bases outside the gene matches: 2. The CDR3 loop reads CASSDSSSGTGANVLTF. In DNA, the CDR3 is TGTGCCAGCAGTGACTCGTCTAGCGGGACTGGGGCCAACGTCCTGACTTTC.

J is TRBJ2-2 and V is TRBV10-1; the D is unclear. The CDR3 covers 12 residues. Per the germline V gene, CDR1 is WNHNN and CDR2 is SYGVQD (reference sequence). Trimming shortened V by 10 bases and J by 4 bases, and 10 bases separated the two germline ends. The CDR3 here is CATRSVTGELFF. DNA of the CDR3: TGCGCCACCAGGTCGGTCACCGGGGAGCTGTTTTTT.

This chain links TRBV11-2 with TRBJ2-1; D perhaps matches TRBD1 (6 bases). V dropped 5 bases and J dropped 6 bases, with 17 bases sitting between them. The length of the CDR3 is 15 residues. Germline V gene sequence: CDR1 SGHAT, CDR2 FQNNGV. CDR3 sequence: CASSPETGGSNEQFF. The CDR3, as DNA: TGTGCCAGCAGCCCTGAGACAGGTGGGTCCAATGAGCAGTTCTTC.

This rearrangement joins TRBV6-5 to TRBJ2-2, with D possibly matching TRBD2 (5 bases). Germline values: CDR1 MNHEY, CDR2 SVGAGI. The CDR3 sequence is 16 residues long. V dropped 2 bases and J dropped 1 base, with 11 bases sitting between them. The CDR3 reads CASSYPKGGNTGELFF. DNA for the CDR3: TGTGCCAGCAGTTACCCGAAAGGAGGGAACACCGGGGAGCTGTTTTTT.